A selection of T cell receptor beta chains follows, all from one sample in a study of neoadjuvant nivolumab and ipilimumab in lung cancer. Data came from immunoSEQ multiplex PCR; TCRdb stores just in-frame clones and leaves some out. In the table there are approximately 5,000 clones, around 91% of which are singletons. Source: blood, taken after neoadjuvant nivolumab, alone or with ipilimumab, at or shortly before surgery. These receptors all come from an adult with non-small cell lung cancer. Some clones in this sample may be carry-over from other donors' samples. Each CDR3 is given with its conserved first and last residue. A D gene is named only where the DNA matches it firmly. Some rows have no size entry. The others give once, few or many, or a class for an expanded clone.

cdr3_nt	cdr3_aa	v_call	d_call	j_call	clone_size
TGTGCCAGCAGCTTAACTAGCGGGAGAGGAGAGACCCAGTACTTC	CASSLTSGRGETQYF	TRBV7-9	TRBD2	TRBJ2-5	NA
TGTGCCTGTCTCCGGGACAGAGGGGAAAAACTGTTTTTT	CACLRDRGEKLFF	TRBV30	TRBD1	TRBJ1-4	NA
TGCGCCAGCAGCTCAGGACTAGTCCAAGAGACCCAGTACTTC	CASSSGLVQETQYF	TRBV5-1	TRBD2	TRBJ2-5	NA
TGTGCCAGCAGTGAACCAAAAGGGCAGGGAGAGACCCAGTACTTC	CASSEPKGQGETQYF	TRBV25-1	NA	TRBJ2-5	NA
TGCGCCAGCAGCTTGGCTCAGGGGCACTCCTACGAGCAGTACTTC	CASSLAQGHSYEQYF	TRBV5-1	NA	TRBJ2-7	once
TGTGCCAGCAGTGAACAGGGAGGTGAAGCTTTCTTT	CASSEQGGEAFF	TRBV6-1	NA	TRBJ1-1	NA
TGTGCCAGCAGCTTAGTTTTCGCGCGGGAGGCCTCCGAGCAGTACTTC	CASSLVFAREASEQYF	TRBV7-2	TRBD2	TRBJ2-7	NA
TGTGCCACCAGCAGAGAACAGCACTATGGCTACACCTTC	CATSREQHYGYTF	TRBV15	NA	TRBJ1-2	NA
TGTGCCAGTAGTATTCAGGGAGGCCGATACGAGCAGTACTTC	CASSIQGGRYEQYF	TRBV19	NA	TRBJ2-7	NA
TGTGCCAGTTCGACAGGCCCCTCCTACGAGCAGTACTTC	CASSTGPSYEQYF	TRBV28	NA	TRBJ2-7	NA
TGTGCCTGGAAGGCCTCTGGAAACACCATATATTTT	CAWKASGNTIYF	TRBV30	NA	TRBJ1-3	NA
TGTGCCAGCAGCTTAGTAGCGGTCTCCTACAATGAGCAGTTCTTC	CASSLVAVSYNEQFF	TRBV11-3	NA	TRBJ2-1	NA
TGTGCCAGCAGCCCACGACAGGGGTATCAGCCCCAGCATTTT	CASSPRQGYQPQHF	TRBV7-2	TRBD1	TRBJ1-5	once
TGCAGCGTGGCGGGTCTTCGGGATGGCTACACCTTC	CSVAGLRDGYTF	TRBV29-1	NA	TRBJ1-2	NA
TGCAGCGTTGAACCAGGGGCAGATACGCAGTATTTT	CSVEPGADTQYF	TRBV29-1	NA	TRBJ2-3	NA
TGTGCCAGCAGCTTACAAGGAAATGAGCAGTTCTTC	CASSLQGNEQFF	TRBV11-2	NA	TRBJ2-1	NA
TGTGCCAGCAGCCCCACGCGTGCCACTGAAGCTTTCTTT	CASSPTRATEAFF	TRBV7-3	NA	TRBJ1-1	NA
TGTGCCAGCAGCATGGGGACTAGCGGTAACAATGAGCAGTTCTTC	CASSMGTSGNNEQFF	TRBV11-2	TRBD2	TRBJ2-1	NA
TGTGCCATCAGTGAAAATAGGAACACCGGGGAGCTGTTTTTT	CAISENRNTGELFF	TRBV10-3	NA	TRBJ2-2	NA
TGCAGCGTGGACCCAGGGGGCGTAGGGTATGGCTACACCTTC	CSVDPGGVGYGYTF	TRBV29-1	TRBD1	TRBJ1-2	NA
TGTGCCAGCAGCGGACAAAGCCGCTCTGGAAACACCATATATTTT	CASSGQSRSGNTIYF	TRBV5-6	NA	TRBJ1-3	NA
TGTGCCAGCTCCCCATTTGGTGCAGAGACCCAGTACTTC	CASSPFGAETQYF	TRBV18	NA	TRBJ2-5	NA
TGTGCCAGCAGCGTAGACACCGGGGAGCTGTTTTTT	CASSVDTGELFF	TRBV9	NA	TRBJ2-2	NA
TGTGCCACCAGCGTAAGAACGGGACTAGCGGGAGGGCCAAAGTCCCGCGGGGAGCTGTTTTTT	CATSVRTGLAGGPKSRGELFF	TRBV15	TRBD2	TRBJ2-2	NA
TGCGCCAGCAGCTTTTTAGGAGCGAACACCGGGGAGCTGTTTTTT	CASSFLGANTGELFF	TRBV5-1	NA	TRBJ2-2	NA
TGTGCCAGCAGCGCCGGTACAGGGGGCCAGACCCAGTACTTC	CASSAGTGGQTQYF	TRBV2	TRBD1	TRBJ2-5	NA
TGTGCCAGCAGTGAGCCCGAGACACCGAACACTGAAGCTTTCTTT	CASSEPETPNTEAFF	TRBV25-1	NA	TRBJ1-1	NA
TGCGCCAGCAGCCAAGTTGGTCTGACCGGGCAGTTCTTC	CASSQVGLTGQFF	TRBV4-1	NA	TRBJ2-1	NA
TGTGCCATCAGTGGTCGGGACATCGACAATGAGCAGTTCTTC	CAISGRDIDNEQFF	TRBV10-3	NA	TRBJ2-1	NA
TGTGCCAGCTCACCGTCAGGGGGACGCAATGAAAAACTGTTTTTT	CASSPSGGRNEKLFF	TRBV18	TRBD1	TRBJ1-4	NA
TGTGCCAGCAGCTTCGGCCCGGGACAACCCTATGGCTACACCTTC	CASSFGPGQPYGYTF	TRBV5-6	NA	TRBJ1-2	NA
TGCAGCGTTGAGGACCGAAATAACTATGGCTACACCTTC	CSVEDRNNYGYTF	TRBV29-1	NA	TRBJ1-2	NA
TGCGCCAGCAGCCGGTTAGCGGGAGTCGGCTACAATGAGCAGTTCTTC	CASSRLAGVGYNEQFF	TRBV5-1	TRBD2	TRBJ2-1	NA
TGTGCCAGCAGCTTATACGGGAGGGCCACCGGGGAGCTGTTTTTT	CASSLYGRATGELFF	TRBV7-3	TRBD2	TRBJ2-2	NA
TGTGCCAGCTCACCACGGGCAGGGGGCACGAACACCGGGGAGCTGTTTTTT	CASSPRAGGTNTGELFF	TRBV18	TRBD1	TRBJ2-2	NA
TGTGCCAGCAGTCCTGGATCCTACAATGAGCAGTTCTTC	CASSPGSYNEQFF	TRBV11-2	NA	TRBJ2-1	NA
TGTGCCAGCAGCCCCAGGGGACCCGGGGAGCTGTTTTTT	CASSPRGPGELFF	TRBV11-1	NA	TRBJ2-2	once
TGTGCCAGCACTCGGAACACTGAAGCTTTCTTT	CASTRNTEAFF	TRBV6-6	NA	TRBJ1-1	NA
TGTGCCAGCAGTTATCGGGGGAAGACCCAGTACTTC	CASSYRGKTQYF	TRBV6-5	NA	TRBJ2-5	NA
TGTGCCAGCAGCGTGGGTGGACAGGCAAACACTGAAGCTTTCTTT	CASSVGGQANTEAFF	TRBV9	TRBD1	TRBJ1-1	NA
TGCGCCAGCAGCTCGGGGGGGCTTCCGGGCAATGAGCAGTTCTTC	CASSSGGLPGNEQFF	TRBV5-1	TRBD2	TRBJ2-1	once
TGCGCCAGCAGCCAAGGGACAGGCCGGGAGACCCAGTACTTC	CASSQGTGRETQYF	TRBV4-1	TRBD1	TRBJ2-5	NA
TGTGCCAGCAGTTACTCGGGCAGGTTGGGGGAAGAGACCCAGTACTTC	CASSYSGRLGEETQYF	TRBV6-5	NA	TRBJ2-5	NA
TGTGCCAGCACCTCTGACAACTACGAGCAGTACTTC	CASTSDNYEQYF	TRBV21-1	NA	TRBJ2-7	NA
TGTGCCAGCAGCTTAATCTGGTCCCACGAGCAGTACTTC	CASSLIWSHEQYF	TRBV11-1	NA	TRBJ2-7	NA
TGCGCCAGCAGCTTTTCGACAGGCTCCTACGAGCAGTACTTC	CASSFSTGSYEQYF	TRBV5-1	NA	TRBJ2-7	NA
TGCAGTGCTAGAACCTCTTATGGGCAGTACTTC	CSARTSYGQYF	TRBV20-1	NA	TRBJ2-7	NA
TGTGCCAGCAGCTTAGGGGAGGGGACTAGCGAGAAATACGAGCAGTACTTC	CASSLGEGTSEKYEQYF	TRBV7-9	TRBD2	TRBJ2-7	NA
TGTGCCAGCAGCCAACAGGGGAATCAGCCCCAGCATTTT	CASSQQGNQPQHF	TRBV11-3	TRBD1	TRBJ1-5	once
TGTGCCAGTAGTAGCGGGCTAGCGGAGGGCGTCTACGAGCAGTACTTC	CASSSGLAEGVYEQYF	TRBV19	TRBD2	TRBJ2-7	NA
TGTGCCACCAGCAGAGATCTAGGGTCGGAGACCCAGTACTTC	CATSRDLGSETQYF	TRBV15	NA	TRBJ2-5	NA
TGTGCCAGCAGCGTCCGGACAGGGCTGGACGCCAAAAACATTCAGTACTTC	CASSVRTGLDAKNIQYF	TRBV9	TRBD1	TRBJ2-4	NA